Included here is one T cell receptor (beta chain) sequence, with context. The junction departs from germline at one end; a sequencing error may be responsible. Allocation to cohorts depended on clinical history reported by the participants. Recovered participants had two consecutive negative NP/OP PCR tests, healthcare professional clearance, or symptom resolution. The CDR3 spans 15 residues. Germline V gives CDR1 LNHDA, CDR2 SQIVND (reference sequence). Data came from immunoSEQ multiplex PCR; TCRdb stores just in-frame clones and leaves some out. The data show roughly 400,000 clones, with about 90% seen just once and 1.5% to 2% held by the top ten. The record originates from a study of blood T cell repertoires in COVID-19. As for the study in general: PBMCs, B-cell-depleted T cells, or T cells were the source of the cDNA or gDNA that made up the material.

This sequence joins TRBV19 and TRBJ1-6, with 7 bases lining up with TRBD1. This sequence was found in a woman under 40 who had recovered from COVID-19. Material for sequencing was PBMCs or T cells enriched from blood (not recorded which). In DNA form, the CDR3 reads TGTGCCAGTAGTCTAGAAACAGGGGTTCGTTCACCCCTCCACTTT. Translating gives CASSLETGVRSPLHF.